These T cell receptor beta chains were read from a single sample in a study of blood T cell repertoires in COVID-19. Generated by immunoSEQ multiplex PCR, the TCRdb table keeps only in-frame clones and is missing some. The table lists about 210,000 clones, approximately 80% of them singletons. Source material: peripheral blood. Receptor source: a woman of 80 years or more with COVID-19, enrolled during active disease. Both conserved end residues are trimmed from each CDR3.

V	J	CDR3
TRBV6-5	TRBJ2-1	ASSLRGTYNEQF
TRBV2	TRBJ1-5	ASSDRLYSNQPQH
TRBV13	TRBJ1-6	ASSHRDSNSPLH
TRBV10-3	TRBJ2-1	AISESVGGDGEQF
TRBV5-1	TRBJ1-5	ASSSGVGGQPQH
TRBV5-6	TRBJ1-5	ASSAGTVNQPQH
TRBV6-5	TRBJ1-2	ASSVWTGFGGYT
TRBV9	TRBJ2-6	ASSVGHISGANVLT
TRBV6-5	TRBJ1-6	ASWKGQDSSPLH
TRBV7-6	TRBJ1-4	ASSLRTGLSREKLF
TRBV18	TRBJ1-2	ASSPQPDSGYT
TRBV11-2	TRBJ1-2	ASSLARTGANYGYT
TRBV6-2/TRBV6-3	TRBJ1-6	ASSYANSPLH
TRBV18	TRBJ1-1	ASSPVGRTEAF
TRBV5-5	TRBJ1-6	ASSLYALNPAATYNSPLH
TRBV3-1/TRBV3-2	TRBJ1-4	ASSHIQLATNEKLF
TRBV6-1	TRBJ1-5	ASSEALLPQH
TRBV3-1/TRBV3-2	TRBJ2-7	ASSQRGFYLGEQY
TRBV4-3	TRBJ2-5	ASSQLLNREETQY
TRBV3-1/TRBV3-2	TRBJ1-2	ASSQVAANYGYT
TRBV5-1	TRBJ2-7	ASRPRQGAWEQY
TRBV5-4	TRBJ1-2	ASSSRDRDGYT
TRBV19	TRBJ1-5	ASSIQDRGSNQPQH
TRBV21-1	TRBJ1-5	ASRDGSNQPQH
TRBV7-9	TRBJ1-5	ASSLGQGNQPQH
TRBV6-5	TRBJ1-4	ASSRGSANEKLF
TRBV5-1	TRBJ2-6	ASNRDTSSGANVLT
TRBV5-5	TRBJ2-7	ASSLRPGYSYEQY
TRBV18	TRBJ2-1	ASSPPSAGIYNEQF
TRBV3-1/TRBV3-2	TRBJ1-1	ASSQSGANTEAF
TRBV19	TRBJ1-1	ASSTLPGQGSTEAF
TRBV29-1	TRBJ1-5	SEQKRVGNQPQH
TRBV7-9	TRBJ1-1	ASTPVEGARSETEAF
TRBV5-1	TRBJ1-3	ASSEGQWKLSGNTIY
TRBV6-5	TRBJ1-1	ASSSWTGGTPEAF
TRBV5-6	TRBJ2-3	ASSLERLTQY
TRBV24-1	TRBJ2-5	ATSDGGGVETQY
TRBV3-1/TRBV3-2	TRBJ2-2	ASSQDGAARANTGELF
TRBV5-1	TRBJ2-3	ASSLGGPEDTQY